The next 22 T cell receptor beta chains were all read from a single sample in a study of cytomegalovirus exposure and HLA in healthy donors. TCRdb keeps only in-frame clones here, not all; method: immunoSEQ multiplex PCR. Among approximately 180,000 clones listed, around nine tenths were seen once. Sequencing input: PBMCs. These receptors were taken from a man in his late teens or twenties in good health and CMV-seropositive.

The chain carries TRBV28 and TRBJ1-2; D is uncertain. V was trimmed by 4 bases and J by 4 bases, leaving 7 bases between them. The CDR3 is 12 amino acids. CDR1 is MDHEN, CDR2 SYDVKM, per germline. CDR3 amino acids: CASSWAVYGYTF. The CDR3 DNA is TGTGCCAGCAGTTGGGCAGTCTATGGCTACACCTTC.

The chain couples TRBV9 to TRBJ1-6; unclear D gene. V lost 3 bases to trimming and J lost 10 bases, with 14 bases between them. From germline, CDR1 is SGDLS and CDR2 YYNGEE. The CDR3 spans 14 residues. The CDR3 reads CASSAEERRSPLHF. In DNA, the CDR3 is TGTGCCAGCAGCGCGGAAGAGAGGCGGTCACCCCTCCACTTT.

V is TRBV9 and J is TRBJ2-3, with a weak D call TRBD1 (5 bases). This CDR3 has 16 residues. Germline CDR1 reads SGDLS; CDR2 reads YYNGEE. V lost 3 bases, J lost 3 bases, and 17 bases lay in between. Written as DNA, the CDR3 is TGTGCCAGCAGCGAACAGGCGCTCTCGGCGACAGATACGCAGTATTTT. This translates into CASSEQALSATDTQYF.

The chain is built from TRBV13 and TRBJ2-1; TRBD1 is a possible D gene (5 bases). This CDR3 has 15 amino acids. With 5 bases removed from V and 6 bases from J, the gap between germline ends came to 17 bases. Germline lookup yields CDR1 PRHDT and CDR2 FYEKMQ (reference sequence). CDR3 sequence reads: CASSPFQGLGNEQFF. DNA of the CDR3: TGTGCCAGCAGCCCCTTCCAGGGTTTGGGCAATGAGCAGTTCTTC.

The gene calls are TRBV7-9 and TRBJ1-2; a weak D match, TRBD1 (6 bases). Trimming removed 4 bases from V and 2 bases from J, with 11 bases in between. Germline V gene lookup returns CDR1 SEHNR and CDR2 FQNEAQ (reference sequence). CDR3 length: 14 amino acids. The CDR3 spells CASSSTGLNYGYTF. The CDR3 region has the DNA TGTGCCAGCAGCTCAACAGGGCTAAACTATGGCTACACCTTC.

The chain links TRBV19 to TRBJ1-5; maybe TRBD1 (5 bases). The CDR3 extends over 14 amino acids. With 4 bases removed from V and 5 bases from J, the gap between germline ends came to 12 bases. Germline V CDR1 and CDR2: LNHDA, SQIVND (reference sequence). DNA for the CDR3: TGTGCCAGTAGTACAACAGGTTTGGATCAGCCCCAGCATTTT. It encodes CASSTTGLDQPQHF.

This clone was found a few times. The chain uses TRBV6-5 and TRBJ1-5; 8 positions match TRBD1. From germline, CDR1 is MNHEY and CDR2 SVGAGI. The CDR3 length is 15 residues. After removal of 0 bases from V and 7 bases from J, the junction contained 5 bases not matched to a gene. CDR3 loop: CASSYSDRVAQPQHF. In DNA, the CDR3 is TGTGCCAGCAGTTACTCGGACAGGGTCGCGCAGCCCCAGCATTTT.

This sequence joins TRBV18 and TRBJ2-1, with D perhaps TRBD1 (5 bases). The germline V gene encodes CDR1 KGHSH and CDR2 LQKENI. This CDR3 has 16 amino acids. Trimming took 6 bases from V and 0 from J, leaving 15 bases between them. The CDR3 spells CASSLGQLLSYNEQFF. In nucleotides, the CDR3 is TGTGCCAGCTCCCTGGGGCAGCTACTCTCCTACAATGAGCAGTTCTTC.

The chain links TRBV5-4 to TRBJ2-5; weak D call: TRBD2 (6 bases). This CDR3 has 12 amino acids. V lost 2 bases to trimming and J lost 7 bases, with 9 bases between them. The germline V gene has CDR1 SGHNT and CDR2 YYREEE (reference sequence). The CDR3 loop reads CASSFGGGTQYF. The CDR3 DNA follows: TGTGCCAGCAGCTTTGGGGGAGGGACCCAGTACTTC. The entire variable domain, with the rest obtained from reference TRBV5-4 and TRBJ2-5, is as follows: ETGVTQSPTHLIKTRGQQVTLRCSSQSGHNTVSWYQQALGQGPQFIFQYYREEENGRGNFPPRFSGLQFPNYSSELNVNALELDDSALYLCASSFGGGTQYFGPGTRLLVL.

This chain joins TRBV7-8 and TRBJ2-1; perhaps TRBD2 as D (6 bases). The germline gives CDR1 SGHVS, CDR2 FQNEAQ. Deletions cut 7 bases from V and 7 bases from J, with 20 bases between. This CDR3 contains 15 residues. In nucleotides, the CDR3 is TGTGCCAGCACCCTTATGGGGACTTCCAGGAATGAGCAGTTCTTC. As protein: CASTLMGTSRNEQFF.

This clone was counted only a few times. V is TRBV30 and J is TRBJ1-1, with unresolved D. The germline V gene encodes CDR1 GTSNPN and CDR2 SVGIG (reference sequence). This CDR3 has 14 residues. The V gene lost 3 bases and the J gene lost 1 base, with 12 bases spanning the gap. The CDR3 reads CAWSLTTANTEAFF. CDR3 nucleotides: TGTGCCTGGAGCCTGACAACGGCGAACACTGAAGCTTTCTTT.

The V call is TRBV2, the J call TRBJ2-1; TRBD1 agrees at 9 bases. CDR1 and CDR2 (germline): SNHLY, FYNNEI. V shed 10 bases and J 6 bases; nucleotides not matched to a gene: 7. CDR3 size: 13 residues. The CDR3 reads CAMPGQGSNEQFF. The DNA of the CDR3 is TGTGCCATGCCGGGACAGGGTAGCAATGAGCAGTTCTTC.

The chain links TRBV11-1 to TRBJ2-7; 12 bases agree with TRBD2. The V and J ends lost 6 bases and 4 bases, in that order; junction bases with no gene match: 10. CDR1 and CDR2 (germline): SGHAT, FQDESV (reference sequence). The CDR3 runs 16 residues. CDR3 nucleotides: TGTGCCAGCAGATCCAGGCTAGCGGGAGGGGGTTACGAGCAGTACTTC. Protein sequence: CASRSRLAGGGYEQYF.

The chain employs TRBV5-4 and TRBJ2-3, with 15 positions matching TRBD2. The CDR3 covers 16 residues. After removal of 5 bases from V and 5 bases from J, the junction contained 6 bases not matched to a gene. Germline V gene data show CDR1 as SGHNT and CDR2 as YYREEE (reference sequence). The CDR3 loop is CASSYGTSGRIDTQYF. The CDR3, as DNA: TGTGCCAGCAGTTACGGGACTAGCGGGAGGATAGATACGCAGTATTTT.

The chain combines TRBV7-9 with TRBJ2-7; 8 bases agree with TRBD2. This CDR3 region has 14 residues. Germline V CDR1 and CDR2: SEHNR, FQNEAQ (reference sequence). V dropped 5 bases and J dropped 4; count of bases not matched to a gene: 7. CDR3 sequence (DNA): TGTGCCAGCAGCCCCCCCGGGACTAGTTACGAGCAGTACTTC. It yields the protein CASSPPGTSYEQYF.

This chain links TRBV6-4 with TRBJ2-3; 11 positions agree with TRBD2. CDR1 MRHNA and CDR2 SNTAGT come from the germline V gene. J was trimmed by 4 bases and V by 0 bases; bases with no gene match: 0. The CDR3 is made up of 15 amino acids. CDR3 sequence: CASSDSSGGADTQYF. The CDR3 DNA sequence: TGTGCCAGCAGTGACTCTAGCGGGGGGGCAGATACGCAGTATTTT.

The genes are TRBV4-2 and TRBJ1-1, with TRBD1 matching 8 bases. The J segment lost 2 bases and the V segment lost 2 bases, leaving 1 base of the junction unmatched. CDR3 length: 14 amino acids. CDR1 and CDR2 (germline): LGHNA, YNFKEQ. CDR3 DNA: TGTGCCAGCAGCCAACCAGGGGGCAACACTGAAGCTTTCTTT. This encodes CASSQPGGNTEAFF.

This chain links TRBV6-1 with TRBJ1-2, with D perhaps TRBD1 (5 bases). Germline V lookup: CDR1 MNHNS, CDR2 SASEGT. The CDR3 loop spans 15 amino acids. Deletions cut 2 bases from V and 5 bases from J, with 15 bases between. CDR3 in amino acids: CASSEQGSQDYGYTF. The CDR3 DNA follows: TGTGCCAGCAGTGAACAGGGATCACAGGATTATGGCTACACCTTC.

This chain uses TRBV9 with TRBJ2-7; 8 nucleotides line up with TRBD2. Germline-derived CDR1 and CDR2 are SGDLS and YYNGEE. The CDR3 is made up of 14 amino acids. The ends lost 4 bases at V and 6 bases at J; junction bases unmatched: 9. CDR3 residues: CASSPPGGGREQYF. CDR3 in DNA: TGTGCCAGCAGCCCCCCCGGGGGGGGGCGCGAGCAGTACTTC.

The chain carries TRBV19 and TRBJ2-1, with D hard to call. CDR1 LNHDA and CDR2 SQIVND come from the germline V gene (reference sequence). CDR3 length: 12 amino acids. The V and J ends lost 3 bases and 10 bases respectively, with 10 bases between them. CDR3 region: CASSMGLYEQFF. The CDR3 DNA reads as TGTGCCAGTAGTATGGGCCTTTACGAGCAGTTCTTC.

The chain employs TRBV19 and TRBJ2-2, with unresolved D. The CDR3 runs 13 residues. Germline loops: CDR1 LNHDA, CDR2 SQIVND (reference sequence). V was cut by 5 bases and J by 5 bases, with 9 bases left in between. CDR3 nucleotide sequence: TGTGCCAGTAGTCCTGCGTCTACCGGGGAGCTGTTTTTT. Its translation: CASSPASTGELFF.

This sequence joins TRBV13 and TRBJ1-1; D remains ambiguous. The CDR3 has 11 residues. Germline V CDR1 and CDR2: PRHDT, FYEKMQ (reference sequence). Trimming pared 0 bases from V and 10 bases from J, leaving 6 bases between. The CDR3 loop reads CASSLGQLAFF. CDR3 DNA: TGTGCCAGCAGCTTAGGACAGCTAGCTTTCTTT.